This T cell receptor beta chain was retrieved from a study of blood T cell repertoires in COVID-19. The wider study: From the United States, Italy and Spain came samples of acute and convalescent COVID-19. PBMCs, B-cell-depleted T cells, or T cells were the source of the cDNA or gDNA that made up the material.

J lost 9 bases, V lost 7 bases, and 7 bases had no gene match. This CDR3 is 14 amino acids long. Germline lookup yields CDR1 MNHNY and CDR2 SVGAGI (reference sequence). Authors' analysis steps: Amplification with reference gene primers provided the estimates of nucleated cell counts. The method was immunoSEQ multiplex PCR; TCRdb's version includes in-frame clones alone and lacks a portion of them. V, J and clone size reflect that table, while D and trimming were determined from the DNA. The sample records approximately 68,000 clones, more than 70% being singletons. This clone was counted a few times. The specimen was peripheral blood. This chain joins TRBV6-6 and TRBJ2-1, with TRBD2 identical over 12 bases. This TCR came from an older man with active or convalescent COVID-19. Here the CDR3 DNA reads TGTGCCAGCAAACGACTAGCGGGAGTTTTTGAGCAGTTCTTC. It is translated as CASKRLAGVFEQFF.